This TCR beta chain was observed in a study of control samples from healthy donors and cancer patients. The data were produced by immunoSEQ multiplex PCR, yet TCRdb's version contains in-frame clones alone and is incomplete. The sample comprises 190,000 or so clones, 90% to 95% of which are singletons, and roughly 1.5% rests with the top ten. The CDR3 is 13 amino acids. Germline V lookup: CDR1 KGHDR, CDR2 SFDVKD. The V end was cut by 0 bases, the J end by 9 bases, with 8 bases between. This clonotype was obtained from a man younger than 35 in good health. The chain uses TRBV24-1 and TRBJ2-1, with D possibly matching TRBD2 (5 bases). Sequenced: blood. The CDR3 DNA reads as TGTGCCACCAGTGATTTGCCTAGCCCTGAGCAGTTCTTC. This gives the protein CATSDLPSPEQFF.